A selection of T cell receptor beta chains follows, all from one sample in a study of T cells in Graves' hyperthyroidism and ophthalmopathy. TCRdb itself ran the multiplex PCR reads through MiXCR, one entry per CDR3 protein. The sample records about 360,000 distinct CDR3 sequences, more than 15% being singletons. Material: blood. These receptor sequences come from a young woman with Graves' hyperthyroidism that later progressed to Graves' ophthalmopathy. The conserved cysteine and the conserved F or W are not part of the CDR3 here. Each record gives: CDR3 length, V gene, CDR3 protein.

len: 13; v_gene: TRBV5-8; CDR3aa: ASGTGTGPYNEQF
len: 13; v_gene: TRBV12-3/TRBV12-4; CDR3aa: ASSFLGMGLETQY
len: 13; v_gene: TRBV6-2/TRBV6-3; CDR3aa: ASSRTSGFPNEQF
len: 11; v_gene: TRBV20-1; CDR3aa: SASLDTVREQY
len: 12; v_gene: TRBV28; CDR3aa: ASGTGGDWGEQF
len: 15; v_gene: TRBV14; CDR3aa: ASSHLPQRENTGELF
len: 15; v_gene: TRBV20-1; CDR3aa: SARDPLGVAGGSEQY
len: 16; v_gene: TRBV4-1; CDR3aa: ASSPLVSSGRATYEQY
len: 13; v_gene: TRBV30; CDR3aa: AWSVQTGGTDTQY
len: 13; v_gene: TRBV6-4; CDR3aa: ASSPTRDGSNEQF
len: 14; v_gene: TRBV16; CDR3aa: ASSQSGQGAYYGYT
len: 11; v_gene: TRBV7-9; CDR3aa: ASSFLGSSEQY
len: 13; v_gene: TRBV3-1; CDR3aa: ASSRYRGGTDTQY